These 30 T cell receptor beta chains share one sample of origin, sequenced in a study of blood T cells in healthy people across ages (dated by TCRdb to about 2015). The library was made by 5' RACE. The reads were generated on an Illumina HiSeq 2500. A second roughly 6 to 12 cycle PCR used a sample-barcoded 5' primer and a J-beta primer mix. The public reads were quality trimmed at Q25 with fastp and then assembled into clones with MiXCR by TCRdb, keeping productive beta chains. Rows are combined by CDR3 protein, so each entry shows the most common genes and DNA. The sample has approximately 780,000 distinct CDR3 sequences on record, roughly 25% of them singletons. The ten largest clones add up to 3% of the sample. This same sample was also taken into another study, of T cells of mothers and their children.

The sample comprised blood. The receptor set was obtained from a boy aged 5-17 years in good health.

For this clonotype: One end of the junction fails to match germline, which may point to a read error. J is TRBJ2-7 and V is TRBV27, with D maybe TRBD1 (6 bases). CDR1 and CDR2 (germline): MNHEY, SMNVEV (reference sequence). The CDR3 consists of 14 residues. The CDR3 sequence is CACSATGSNYEQYF. DNA of the CDR3: TGTGCCTGCAGCGCAACAGGGAGCAACTACGAGCAGTACTTC.

This clonotype was counted between two and nine times. The rearrangement links TRBV30 to TRBJ1-1; no firm D call. Per germline, CDR1 GTSNPN and CDR2 SVGIG (reference sequence). V lost 6 bases, J lost 0 bases, and 8 bases lay in between. The CDR3 extends over 12 amino acids. The CDR3 DNA sequence: TGTGCCTGCCGGCGGGTGAACACTGAAGCTTTCTTT. Amino acids: CACRRVNTEAFF.

This clonotype was detected a few times. Lacking the conserved final phenylalanine or tryptophan, this CDR3 likely reflects a read error. The chain uses TRBV7-9 and TRBJ2-3, with D hard to call. The CDR3 loop spans 10 amino acids. Trimming took off 1 base at V and 7 bases at J, with 0 bases between the two ends. Germline V gives CDR1 SEHNR, CDR2 FQNEAQ (reference sequence). In DNA form, the CDR3 reads TGTGCCAGCAGCTTAGATACGCAGTATCTT. Residues: CASSLDTQYL.

CDR3 sequence (DNA): TGTGCCAGCAGCGGCCCGGGCCTTCCATCCGAGCAGTACTTC. It specifies CASSGPGLPSEQYF. The rearrangement joins TRBV9 to TRBJ2-1; D is unresolved. The closer fit of TRBJ2-7 to the DNA end suggests the J call may be wrong. This CDR3 is 14 amino acids long. Per the germline V gene, CDR1 is SGDLS and CDR2 is YYNGEE.

This clonotype appeared a few times. The genes are TRBV7-9 and TRBJ1-1, with D possibly TRBD1 on 5 matching bases. The germline V gene has CDR1 SEHNR and CDR2 FQNEAQ (reference sequence). Trimming shortened V by 6 bases and J by 1 base, and 12 bases separated the two germline ends. This CDR3 spans 14 amino acids. CDR3 nucleotides: TGTGCCAGCAGTGTAGGGGCGCAGAACACTGAAGCTTTCTTT. Translating it yields CASSVGAQNTEAFF.

This chain uses TRBV5-1 with TRBJ2-7, with D possibly matching TRBD1 (5 bases). Germline V gene lookup returns CDR1 SGHRS and CDR2 YFSETQ. With 7 bases removed from V and 6 bases from J, the gap between germline ends came to 23 bases. The CDR3 has 15 amino acids. CDR3 in DNA: TGCGCCAGCCGAAAATCAGGGAAGGAAAGCTCCGAGCAGTACTTC. It is translated as CASRKSGKESSEQYF. Together with reference TRBV5-1 and TRBJ2-7, the CDR3 gives the full variable domain: KAGVTQTPRYLIKTRGQQVTLSCSPISGHRSVSWYQQTPGQGLQFLFEYFSETQRNKGNFPGRFSGRQFSNSRSEMNVSTLELGDSALYLCASRKSGKESSEQYFGPGTRLTVT.

This clonotype occurred a few times. The rearrangement links TRBV5-1 to TRBJ2-1, with a possible D match to TRBD2 (5 bases). CDR3 length equals 16 residues. V shed 0 bases and J shed 5 bases, with 15 bases lying between them. Germline CDR1 is SGHRS and CDR2 is YFSETQ. This chain's CDR3 is CASSLEMPSRDNEQFF. In DNA form, the CDR3 reads TGCGCCAGCAGCTTGGAGATGCCTAGCCGTGACAATGAGCAGTTCTTC.

The chain employs TRBV28 and TRBJ2-5, with TRBD2 matching 15 bases. V lost 3 bases to trimming and J lost 6 bases; unmatched junction nucleotides: 8. CDR1 and CDR2 (germline): MDHEN, SYDVKM. This CDR3 region has 17 residues. CDR3 sequence (DNA): TGTGCCAGCAGTTTGGGACTAGCGGGGGGTATAAGGAAGACCCAGTACTTC. This codes for CASSLGLAGGIRKTQYF.

The chain recombines TRBV4-1 with TRBJ1-1, with D unresolved. This CDR3 has 15 amino acids. CDR1 MGHRA and CDR2 YSYEKL come from the germline V gene. Between the trimmed V and J ends, which lost 1 base and 6 bases, there was a span of 15 bases. CDR3 amino acids: CASSQVVLGDPEAFF. CDR3 sequence (DNA): TGCGCCAGCAGCCAAGTAGTACTAGGCGACCCTGAAGCTTTCTTT.

This clonotype was counted between two and nine times. The gene calls are TRBV7-9 and TRBJ2-3; no clear D gene. With 4 bases removed from V and 0 bases from J, the gap between germline ends came to 14 bases. This CDR3 is 16 amino acids long. Germline CDR1 and CDR2: SEHNR and FQNEAQ (reference sequence). The CDR3 sequence: CASSSHLQRSTDTQYF. The DNA for the CDR3 is TGTGCCAGCAGCTCCCACCTCCAGCGAAGCACAGATACGCAGTATTTT.

This clonotype turned up a few times. The chain employs TRBV12-3 or TRBV12-4 and TRBJ2-7, with 7 bases aligning to TRBD1. The CDR3 spans 15 residues. After removal of 5 bases from V and 0 bases from J, the junction contained 7 bases not matched to a gene. Written as DNA, the CDR3 is TGTGCCAGCAGTGGCACAGGGGAGATCTCCTACGAGCAGTACTTC. It codes for CASSGTGEISYEQYF.

V usage is TRBV12-3 or TRBV12-4 and J usage is TRBJ2-7, with D possibly TRBD1 on 6 matching bases. CDR3 length: 13 residues. V was shortened by 4 bases and J by 11 bases, with 18 bases between the two germline ends. The CDR3 nucleotides read TGTGCCAGCAGTTCGACAGGATCCGATTGGGAGTACTTC. Amino acid sequence: CASSSTGSDWEYF.

There are a few counts of this clonotype. This sequence joins TRBV5-1 and TRBJ2-7; 8 bases line up with TRBD1. The CDR3 length is 16 residues. V lost 4 bases to trimming and J lost 6 bases; unmatched junction nucleotides: 15. Germline V gives CDR1 SGHRS, CDR2 YFSETQ. The CDR3, as DNA: TGCGCCAGCAGCCCCCGGTGGAACAGGGGGAAAGGCGAGCAGTACTTC. This codes for CASSPRWNRGKGEQYF.

To note about this clonotype: The junction and the germline gene differ at one end; a read error may be behind it. The chain recombines TRBV6-6 with TRBJ2-1, with 10 positions matching TRBD2. CDR1 and CDR2 (germline): MNHNY, SVGAGI (reference sequence). The CDR3 runs to 16 residues. The CDR3 nucleotides read TGTGCCAGCACCGAAGTCGAGCGGGGGGGCCTCGAGACCCGGTACTTC. Translating gives CASTEVERGGLETRYF.

V and J are TRBV24-1 and TRBJ2-5; D may be TRBD2 (5 bases). CDR1 is KGHDR, CDR2 SFDVKD, per germline. The CDR3 spans 15 residues. Trimming left V 0 bases short and J 5 bases short, with 12 bases between. In DNA form, the CDR3 reads TGTGCCACCAGTGATTTGGACGGACCTAGCGAGACCCAGTACTTC. Translated, it gives CATSDLDGPSETQYF.

The chain employs TRBV11-2 and TRBJ2-3; D gene uncertain. Trimming left V 4 bases short and J 0 bases short, with 14 bases between. Germline loops: CDR1 SGHAT, CDR2 FQNNGV. The CDR3 runs 16 residues. CDR3 region: CASSSWTETSTDTQYF. CDR3 bases: TGTGCCAGCAGCTCATGGACGGAGACTAGCACAGATACGCAGTATTTT.

This clonotype was seen more than once but under ten times. The CDR3 nucleotides read TGCGCCAGCAGCTCATCCGGGACAGGGCCCGAGACCCAGTACTTC. Translated: CASSSSGTGPETQYF. The chain joins TRBV5-1 to TRBJ2-5, with 9 bases aligning to TRBD1. V shed 3 bases and J 5 bases; nucleotides not matched to a gene: 8. Germline assignment: CDR1 SGHRS and CDR2 YFSETQ. The CDR3 totals 15 residues.

This clonotype was picked up a small number of times. The V call is TRBV7-8, the J call TRBJ2-5; D tentatively reads TRBD1 or TRBD2 (5 bases each). Germline V gene lookup returns CDR1 SGHVS and CDR2 FQNEAQ. Between the trimmed V and J ends, which lost 0 bases and 2 bases, there was a span of 16 bases. CDR3 length equals 17 residues. The CDR3 DNA follows: TGTGCCAGCAGCTTAGCCCCCCCCAGGGACGGGCAAGAGACCCAGTACTTC. Translation gives CASSLAPPRDGQETQYF. Supplemented by reference TRBV7-8 and TRBJ2-5, the full variable domain reads GAGVSQSPRYKVAKRGQDVALRCDPISGHVSLFWYQQALGQGPEFLTYFQNEAQLDKSGLPSDRFFAERPEGSVSTLKIQRTQQEDSAVYLCASSLAPPRDGQETQYFGPGTRLLVL.

This chain joins TRBV7-6 and TRBJ2-2; D is ambiguous. V shed 0 bases and J shed 0 bases, with 8 bases lying between them. Germline values: CDR1 SGHVS, CDR2 FNYEAQ. This CDR3 contains 16 residues. This chain's CDR3 is CASSLATGTNTGELFF. CDR3 nucleotide sequence: TGTGCCAGCAGCTTAGCGACTGGTACGAACACCGGGGAGCTGTTTTTT.

This clonotype occurred many times. The CDR3 reads CASSLGTGLWETQYF. Here the CDR3 DNA reads TGTGCCAGCAGTCTAGGGACAGGGCTGTGGGAGACCCAGTACTTC. The chain joins TRBV28 to TRBJ2-5, with 9 bases identical to TRBD1. This CDR3 has 15 amino acids. V trimming: 5 bases; J trimming: 5 bases; junction bases outside the gene matches: 9. The germline V gene has CDR1 MDHEN and CDR2 SYDVKM. The whole variable domain, remainder taken from reference TRBV28 and TRBJ2-5, is DVKVTQSSRYLVKRTGEKVFLECVQDMDHENMFWYRQDPGLGLRLIYFSYDVKMKEKGDIPEGYSVSREKKERFSLILESASTNQTSMYLCASSLGTGLWETQYFGPGTRLLVL.

With respect to this clonotype: The CDR3 carries no conserved terminal phenylalanine or tryptophan, so it likely arises from a read error. V and J are TRBV6-4 and TRBJ1-5; maybe TRBD1 (6 bases). V lost 3 bases and J lost 4, with 13 bases in between. The CDR3 runs to 15 residues. Per germline, CDR1 MRHNA and CDR2 SNTAGT. In DNA, the CDR3 is TGTGCCAGCAGTGATAGGGGACACCGAAATCAGCCCCAGCATCTT. As protein: CASSDRGHRNQPQHL.

Regarding this clonotype: At one boundary the junction diverges from the germline segment, which might be a read error. The rearrangement links TRBV6-5 to TRBJ2-1, with 9 bases lining up with TRBD1. The CDR3 is made up of 17 amino acids. Looked up from germline, CDR1 is MNHEY and CDR2 is SVGAGI. In DNA form, the CDR3 reads TGTACCAGCAGTGACTCTTTTTCGGGACAGGGCTACAATGAGCAGTTCTTC. Its translation: CTSSDSFSGQGYNEQFF.

This chain joins TRBV10-3 and TRBJ1-1; D not resolved. Germline assignment: CDR1 ENHRY and CDR2 SYGVKD. The CDR3 contains 14 residues. Between the trimmed V and J ends, which lost 8 bases and 3 bases, there was a span of 16 bases. CDR3 loop: CAIAPWRDYTEAFF. The CDR3 DNA reads as TGTGCCATCGCCCCTTGGAGGGATTACACTGAAGCTTTCTTT.

V is TRBV28 and J is TRBJ1-2; the D gene is possibly TRBD1 (6 bases). Germline CDR1 reads MDHEN; CDR2 reads SYDVKM. Trimming pared 5 bases from V and 3 bases from J, leaving 10 bases between. The CDR3 extends over 13 amino acids. The chain's CDR3 is CASSIQGDYGYTF. DNA of the CDR3: TGTGCCAGCAGTATACAGGGTGACTATGGCTACACCTTC.

The chain has TRBV7-8 and TRBJ2-7; D remains unclear. Per the germline V gene, CDR1 is SGHVS and CDR2 is FQNEAQ. This CDR3 comprises 13 residues. V shed 0 bases and J shed 9 bases, with 12 bases lying between them. This chain's CDR3 is CASSLAAVGGQYF. In DNA form, the CDR3 reads TGTGCCAGCAGCTTAGCGGCCGTTGGTGGGCAGTACTTC. The full variable domain, in which reference TRBV7-8 and TRBJ2-7 provide the parts outside the CDR3, is GAGVSQSPRYKVAKRGQDVALRCDPISGHVSLFWYQQALGQGPEFLTYFQNEAQLDKSGLPSDRFFAERPEGSVSTLKIQRTQQEDSAVYLCASSLAAVGGQYFGPGTRLTVT.

V is TRBV12-3 or TRBV12-4 and J is TRBJ1-4; no reliable D call. The length of the CDR3 is 15 residues. Trimming took off 1 base at V and 6 bases at J, with 12 bases between the two ends. The CDR3 DNA follows: TGTGCCAGCAGTTTAGGTCGGAGGGCGGATGAAAAACTGTTTTTT. Amino acid sequence: CASSLGRRADEKLFF.

The rearrangement uses TRBV6-1 and TRBJ2-5; D not resolved. CDR3 length equals 12 residues. V was shortened by 2 bases and J by 3 bases, with 4 bases between the two germline ends. Germline V gene data show CDR1 as MNHNS and CDR2 as SASEGT. The CDR3 here is CASSEQKETQYF. Written as DNA, the CDR3 is TGTGCCAGCAGTGAACAGAAAGAGACCCAGTACTTC.

This clonotype has more than one count but fewer than ten. The rearrangement joins TRBV18 to TRBJ2-1, with 11 bases identical to TRBD2. Germline values: CDR1 KGHSH, CDR2 LQKENI. Germline trimming cut 8 bases from V and 4 bases from J; bases unmatched to any gene: 13. The CDR3 length is 17 residues. The CDR3 nucleotides read TGTGCCAGCCGACATGAACGACTAGCGGGGATTTACAATGAGCAGTTCTTC. Translated: CASRHERLAGIYNEQFF.

This clonotype was counted between two and nine times. This chain connects TRBV30 to TRBJ2-5; 10 bases agree with TRBD2. The J segment lost 5 bases and the V segment lost 0 bases, leaving 12 bases of the junction unmatched. Germline V gives CDR1 GTSNPN, CDR2 SVGIG (reference sequence). The CDR3 is 17 amino acids. CDR3 nucleotide sequence: TGTGCCTGGAGTGTACGCCCAGCGGGGGGGCCGGGGGAGACCCAGTACTTC. As protein: CAWSVRPAGGPGETQYF.

The rearrangement links TRBV19 to TRBJ1-5, with 7 bases matching TRBD1. The CDR3 has 16 residues. V lost 5 bases to trimming and J lost 6 bases; unmatched junction nucleotides: 13. Germline V gene sequence: CDR1 LNHDA, CDR2 SQIVND (reference sequence). The CDR3 bases are TGTGCCAGTAGTCAAACAGGGGAGGCGGGAAGTCAGCCCCAGCATTTT. Its protein is CASSQTGEAGSQPQHF.